Below, one T cell receptor (beta chain) is given with its context. Some clones are missing from TCRdb's copy, which holds only in-frame ones; the method was immunoSEQ multiplex PCR. The table lists tens of thousands of clones, 60% to 80% of them singletons. Time point specified: baseline pretreatment blood. As to treatment: 15 Gy SBRT to primary tumor, nephrectomy 4 weeks later. The patient's renal cell carcinoma had clear cell pathology. These data belong to a study of radiation and T cells in renal cell carcinoma. This CDR3 contains 12 residues. V gave up 1 base and J gave up 6 bases, with 6 bases separating them. The germline CDR1 and CDR2 sequences are SEHNR and FQNEAQ (reference sequence).

This sequence joins TRBV7-9 and TRBJ1-1, with D hard to call. The material sequenced was blood, taken from a patient whose treatment included radiotherapy and nephrectomy. The TCR originated in a man aged 55-75 years with renal cell carcinoma. CDR3 protein: CASSLDTPEAFF. In nucleotides, the CDR3 is TGTGCCAGCAGCTTAGATACCCCTGAAGCTTTCTTT.